These 28 T cell receptor beta chains share one sample of origin, sequenced in a study of cytomegalovirus exposure and HLA in healthy donors. Researchers ran the PCR with 60 Vbeta and 13 Jbeta primers. Libraries were prepared by immunoSEQ multiplex PCR; TCRdb keeps only in-frame clonotypes and omits some of them. This repertoire shows roughly 150,000 clones, about four fifths found once; its top ten account for approximately 2.3%. The specimen sequenced was PBMCs. Receptors originate from a male donor in good health and CMV-seronegative.

The chain employs TRBV18 and TRBJ2-5; D is unclear. Germline lookup yields CDR1 KGHSH and CDR2 LQKENI. This CDR3 has 12 amino acids. Trimming removed 4 bases at V and 3 bases at J, with 6 bases between. The CDR3, as DNA: TGTGCCAGCTCACTAGAAAAAGAGACCCAGTACTTC. It is translated as CASSLEKETQYF.

J is TRBJ1-2 and V is TRBV4-3; 7 bases line up with TRBD1. Germline assignment: CDR1 LGHNA and CDR2 YSLEER. V lost 5 bases to trimming and J lost 2 bases; unmatched junction nucleotides: 14. CDR3 length: 17 amino acids. DNA of the CDR3: TGCGCCAGCAGCTCAGGAACGGGCAGGGGGACGAACTATGGCTACACCTTC. This sequence encodes CASSSGTGRGTNYGYTF.

This clone was detected once. The chain links TRBV7-2 to TRBJ2-7; the D is unclear. The germline V and J ends were trimmed by 2 bases and 1 base, with 6 bases remaining between them. Germline-derived CDR1 and CDR2 are SGHTA and FQGNSA. This CDR3 spans 13 amino acids. The DNA of the CDR3 is TGTGCCAGCAGCTTACCCGCGTCCTACGAGCAGTACTTC. Amino acid sequence: CASSLPASYEQYF.

This chain connects TRBV6-5 to TRBJ1-1; possible D gene TRBD1, 6 bases. V was pared by 7 bases and J by 4 bases, with 13 bases between. The CDR3 totals 13 residues. Germline lookup yields CDR1 MNHEY and CDR2 SVGAGI. CDR3: CASTGQTFTEAFF. As DNA, the CDR3 is TGTGCCAGCACCGGACAGACCTTCACTGAAGCTTTCTTT.

V and J are TRBV4-1 and TRBJ1-2, with a possible D match to TRBD1 (6 bases). This CDR3 region has 15 residues. Germline CDR1 is MGHRA and CDR2 is YSYEKL. V shed 0 bases and J shed 4 bases, with 12 bases lying between them. DNA of the CDR3: TGCGCCAGCAGCCAAGATAGGGGGTTAGGCTATGGCTACACCTTC. It is translated as CASSQDRGLGYGYTF.

V usage is TRBV19 and J usage is TRBJ1-2, with TRBD1 matching 9 bases. This CDR3 is built from 12 residues. Germline V lookup: CDR1 LNHDA, CDR2 SQIVND (reference sequence). J lost 8 bases, V lost 11 bases, and 9 bases had no gene match. The CDR3 DNA reads as TGTGCCCTGAGAAGGGACAGGGACGGCTACACCTTC. Its protein product is CALRRDRDGYTF.

J is TRBJ2-1 and V is TRBV4-1; possibly TRBD2 for D (6 bases). CDR1 and CDR2 (germline): MGHRA, YSYEKL. The length of the CDR3 is 16 residues. With 1 base removed from V and 9 bases from J, the gap between germline ends came to 19 bases. CDR3 residues: CASSQVQLAPRGEQFF. In nucleotides, the CDR3 is TGCGCCAGCAGCCAAGTACAACTAGCTCCGCGGGGTGAGCAGTTCTTC.

The J gene is TRBJ2-6, the V gene TRBV7-6, with TRBD1 matching 11 bases. V lost 2 bases and J lost 0; bases outside the gene matches: 15. Germline CDR1 and CDR2: SGHVS and FNYEAQ. This CDR3 contains 22 residues. This CDR3 is CASSLLAVGQGAPFSGANVLTF. In DNA form, the CDR3 reads TGTGCCAGCAGCTTATTGGCCGTCGGACAGGGGGCGCCTTTCTCTGGGGCCAACGTCCTGACTTTC.

The chain carries TRBV4-2 and TRBJ2-5, with 7 bases identical to TRBD1. CDR1 LGHNA and CDR2 YNFKEQ come from the germline V gene. The CDR3 extends over 16 amino acids. The V gene end was trimmed by 4 bases and the J gene end by 4 bases; junction bases not matched to a gene: 12. The CDR3 sequence is CASSLVTGPGGETQYF. Here the CDR3 DNA reads TGTGCCAGCAGCCTCGTGACAGGGCCTGGGGGAGAGACCCAGTACTTC.

This clone has a handful of counts. The rearrangement uses TRBV11-3 and TRBJ2-1; TRBD2 matches 8 bases. CDR1 and CDR2 (germline): SGHNT, YENEEA. The CDR3 is made up of 15 amino acids. The trim removed 0 bases at V and 9 bases at J, leaving 7 bases unmatched. The CDR3, as DNA: TGTGCCAGCAGCTTAGACTACAGGGCGGGGGGTGAGCAGTTCTTC. Protein sequence: CASSLDYRAGGEQFF.

The V gene is TRBV30, the J gene TRBJ1-5, with a tentative D call TRBD1 (6 bases). Germline V CDR1 and CDR2: GTSNPN, SVGIG (reference sequence). The CDR3 has 14 residues. V lost 2 bases to trimming and J lost 9 bases, with 17 bases between them. CDR3 amino acids: CAWSPDRYPGPQHF. The CDR3 nucleotides are TGTGCCTGGAGTCCCGACAGGTACCCGGGGCCCCAGCATTTT.

The chain links TRBV2 to TRBJ2-5, with 8 positions matching TRBD1. V was clipped by 4 bases and J by 5 bases; unmatched bases: 3. Germline assignment: CDR1 SNHLY and CDR2 FYNNEI. CDR3 size: 13 residues. The CDR3 reads CASSARGRETQYF. Here the CDR3 DNA reads TGTGCCAGCAGTGCCAGGGGGCGGGAGACCCAGTACTTC.

This rearrangement joins TRBV2 to TRBJ1-5, with 7 bases that match TRBD1. The CDR3 extends over 15 amino acids. Germline assignment: CDR1 SNHLY and CDR2 FYNNEI. V shed 6 bases, J shed 7 bases, and the junction held 12 bases outside the gene matches. This CDR3 reads CASRGGWAGGQPQHF. The CDR3 DNA reads as TGTGCCAGCAGAGGTGGTTGGGCAGGGGGACAGCCCCAGCATTTT. The whole variable domain, filled in from reference TRBV2 and TRBJ1-5, reads EPEVTQTPSHQVTQMGQEVILRCVPISNHLYFYWYRQILGQKVEFLVSFYNNEISEKSEIFDDQFSVERPDGSNFTLKIRSTKLEDSAMYFCASRGGWAGGQPQHFGDGTRLSIL.

This clone has only one observation. This chain links TRBV27 with TRBJ2-7, with D tentatively TRBD2 (6 bases). Deletions cut 8 bases from V and 3 bases from J, with 14 bases between. CDR3 length: 13 residues. Per germline, CDR1 MNHEY and CDR2 SMNVEV (reference sequence). The CDR3 is CASGRDSYYEQYF. DNA of the CDR3: TGTGCCAGCGGGCGGGACTCTTACTACGAGCAGTACTTC.

This chain joins TRBV7-2 and TRBJ2-7, with D uncertain. Trimming took off 5 bases at V and 2 bases at J, with 16 bases between the two ends. CDR1 is SGHTA, CDR2 FQGNSA, per germline. This CDR3 contains 15 residues. The CDR3 DNA is TGTGCCAGCAGCCCACTGACAAAACCGACCTACGAGCAGTACTTC. It is translated as CASSPLTKPTYEQYF.

The rearrangement uses TRBV4-3 and TRBJ2-1; 11 nucleotides line up with TRBD2. The J segment lost 7 bases and the V segment lost 4 bases, leaving 15 bases of the junction unmatched. Per the germline V gene, CDR1 is LGHNA and CDR2 is YSLEER. There are 18 residues in the CDR3. CDR3 protein: CASSRPVPTSGRGNEQFF. The DNA of the CDR3 is TGCGCCAGCAGCCGGCCAGTCCCAACTAGCGGGAGAGGGAATGAGCAGTTCTTC.

The V call is TRBV13, the J call TRBJ2-3; D is possibly TRBD1 (6 bases). This CDR3 has 14 amino acids. Trimming removed 5 bases at V and 0 bases at J, with 9 bases between. Germline loops: CDR1 PRHDT, CDR2 FYEKMQ (reference sequence). CDR3 sequence: CASSPRGSTDTQYF. The CDR3 DNA reads as TGTGCCAGCAGCCCCAGGGGCAGCACAGATACGCAGTATTTT.

V usage is TRBV2 and J usage is TRBJ1-6; D is unclear. Trimming cost V 6 bases and J 7 bases, with 13 bases left between them. The CDR3 loop spans 14 amino acids. Germline V gives CDR1 SNHLY, CDR2 FYNNEI. CDR3 in DNA: TGTGCCAGCAGGCCCCGGGGAGCGAATTCACCCCTCCACTTT. This gives the protein CASRPRGANSPLHF.

The chain recombines TRBV10-3 with TRBJ2-7; 7 bases are shared with TRBD1. The CDR3 loop spans 14 amino acids. V was pared by 4 bases and J by 0 bases, with 3 bases of the junction left unmatched. Per the germline V gene, CDR1 is ENHRY and CDR2 is SYGVKD. The CDR3 spells CAISVDRSSYEQYF. In nucleotides, the CDR3 is TGTGCCATCAGTGTGGACAGGAGCTCCTACGAGCAGTACTTC.

The chain's CDR3 is CASSRQGAGTGELFF. CDR3 nucleotides: TGTGCCAGCAGCCGACAGGGGGCTGGCACCGGGGAGCTGTTTTTT. V is TRBV7-9 and J is TRBJ2-2; TRBD1 matches 10 bases. CDR1 and CDR2 (germline): SEHNR, FQNEAQ (reference sequence). Trimming took 5 bases from V and 4 from J; bases not matched to a gene: 4. CDR3 length equals 15 residues. Full variable domain (outside the CDR3, taken from reference TRBV7-9 and TRBJ2-2): DTGVSQNPRHKITKRGQNVTFRCDPISEHNRLYWYRQTLGQGPEFLTYFQNEAQLEKSRLLSDRFSAERPKGSFSTLEIQRTEQGDSAMYLCASSRQGAGTGELFFGEGSRLTVL.

The rearrangement uses TRBV12-5 and TRBJ1-1; D is unresolved. The V and J ends lost 3 bases and 1 base respectively, with 12 bases between them. Germline V lookup: CDR1 LGHNT, CDR2 FRNRAP. This CDR3 comprises 15 residues. The chain's CDR3 is CASGFLRGQNTEAFF. The CDR3 bases are TGTGCTAGTGGTTTTCTCCGGGGTCAGAACACTGAAGCTTTCTTT.

V gene TRBV25-1 combines with J gene TRBJ1-1, with D unresolved. Deletions cut 6 bases from V and 7 bases from J, with 9 bases between. Germline V gene data show CDR1 as MGHDK and CDR2 as SYGVNS. The CDR3 spans 11 residues. Here the CDR3 DNA reads TGTGCCAGCAGCCCGGGAAGTGAAGCTTTCTTT. This translates into CASSPGSEAFF.

The CDR3 here is CASRTGGLTEAFF. Here the CDR3 DNA reads TGTGCCAGCAGGACGGGGGGGCTCACTGAAGCTTTCTTT. This chain connects TRBV27 to TRBJ1-1; maybe TRBD1 (6 bases). CDR3 length equals 13 residues. Trimming removed 6 bases at V and 4 bases at J, with 12 bases between. CDR1 and CDR2 (germline): MNHEY, SMNVEV (reference sequence).

Here the CDR3 DNA reads TGTGCCAGCTCACCAGGGGCGGGACCGGGGTACGAGCAGTACTTC. Protein sequence: CASSPGAGPGYEQYF. This sequence joins TRBV18 and TRBJ2-7; a possible D gene is TRBD2 (6 bases). Germline loops: CDR1 KGHSH, CDR2 LQKENI. Trimming took off 2 bases at V and 4 bases at J, with 15 bases between the two ends. The CDR3 is 15 amino acids.

The chain couples TRBV12-5 to TRBJ2-1, with TRBD2 identical over 14 bases. V lost 6 bases and J lost 6; bases outside the gene matches: 4. This CDR3 spans 15 amino acids. In germline, CDR1 is LGHNT, CDR2 FRNRAP. Here the CDR3 reads CASGPGLAGVNEQFF. The CDR3 nucleotides are TGTGCTAGTGGCCCGGGACTAGCGGGAGTCAATGAGCAGTTCTTC. Full variable domain (remainder filled in from reference TRBV12-5 and TRBJ2-1): DARVTQTPRHKVTEMGQEVTMRCQPILGHNTVFWYRQTMMQGLELLAYFRNRAPLDDSGMPKDRFSAEMPDATLATLKIQPSEPRDSAVYFCASGPGLAGVNEQFFGPGTRLTVL.

The chain is built from TRBV7-2 and TRBJ2-5; D gene ambiguous. The CDR3 loop spans 14 amino acids. Germline CDR1 and CDR2: SGHTA and FQGNSA. V lost 7 bases and J lost 0, with 12 bases in between. The CDR3 region has the DNA TGTGCCAGCAACCCGAACCCGGACCAAGAGACCCAGTACTTC. This codes for CASNPNPDQETQYF.

This chain links TRBV4-3 with TRBJ2-6; D is undetermined. This CDR3 is 14 amino acids long. Trimming shortened V by 2 bases and J by 4 bases, and 6 bases separated the two germline ends. CDR1 LGHNA and CDR2 YSLEER come from the germline V gene. As DNA, the CDR3 is TGCGCCAGCAGCCAACACATGGGGGCCAACGTCCTGACTTTC. Translated, it gives CASSQHMGANVLTF.

The chain couples TRBV27 to TRBJ2-7; 12 bases are shared with TRBD2. Per the germline V gene, CDR1 is MNHEY and CDR2 is SMNVEV (reference sequence). This CDR3 contains 17 residues. Trimming removed 0 bases from V and 2 bases from J; junction bases left unmatched: 5. The CDR3, as DNA: TGTGCCAGCAGTTTATCCGGGACTAGCGGGCGTCCCTACGAGCAGTACTTC. This codes for CASSLSGTSGRPYEQYF.